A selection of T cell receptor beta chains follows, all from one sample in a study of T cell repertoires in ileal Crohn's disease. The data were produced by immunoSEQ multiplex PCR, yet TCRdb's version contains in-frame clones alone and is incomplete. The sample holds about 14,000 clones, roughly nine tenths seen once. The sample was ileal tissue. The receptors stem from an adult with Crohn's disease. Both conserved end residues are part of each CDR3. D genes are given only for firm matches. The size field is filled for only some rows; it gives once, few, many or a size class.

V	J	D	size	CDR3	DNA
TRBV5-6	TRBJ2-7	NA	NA	CASSPWAGAYEQYF	TGTGCCAGCAGCCCCTGGGCAGGGGCATACGAGCAGTACTTC
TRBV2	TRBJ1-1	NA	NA	CASEPFWGVHTEAFF	TGTGCCAGCGAGCCTTTTTGGGGGGTGCACACTGAAGCTTTCTTT
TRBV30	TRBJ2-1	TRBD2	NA	CAWSVSRTSGINEQFF	TGTGCCTGGAGTGTTTCCCGGACTAGCGGGATAAATGAGCAGTTCTTC
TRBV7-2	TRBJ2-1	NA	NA	CASRGPISYNEQFF	TGTGCCAGCAGGGGGCCAATCTCCTACAATGAGCAGTTCTTC
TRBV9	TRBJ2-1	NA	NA	CASSVRPGKVGEQFF	TGTGCCAGCAGCGTCCGTCCGGGGAAAGTAGGTGAGCAGTTCTTC
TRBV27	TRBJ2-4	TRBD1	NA	CASSSDRGNIQYF	TGTGCCAGCAGTTCGGACAGGGGGAACATTCAGTACTTC
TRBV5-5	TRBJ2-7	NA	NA	CASSWQTGRYEQYF	TGTGCCAGCAGCTGGCAGACAGGGAGGTACGAGCAGTACTTC
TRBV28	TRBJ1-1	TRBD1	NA	CASTIPPGQGNTEAFF	TGTGCCAGCACGATACCACCAGGACAGGGGAACACTGAAGCTTTCTTT
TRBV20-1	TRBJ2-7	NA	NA	CSAPTGYEQYF	TGCAGTGCGCCCACAGGGTACGAGCAGTACTTC
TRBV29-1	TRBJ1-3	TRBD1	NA	CSASETGTGNTIYF	TGCAGCGCCAGTGAGACAGGGACGGGAAACACCATATATTTT
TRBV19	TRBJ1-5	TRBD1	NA	CASSILGQIASQPQHF	TGTGCCAGTAGTATACTGGGACAGATCGCAAGTCAGCCCCAGCATTTT
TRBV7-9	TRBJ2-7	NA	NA	CASSLGDIMYEQYF	TGTGCCAGCAGCTTAGGAGACATAATGTACGAGCAGTACTTC
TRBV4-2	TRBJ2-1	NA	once	CASSQGVGSYNEQFF	TGTGCCAGCAGCCAAGGCGTCGGCTCCTACAATGAGCAGTTCTTC
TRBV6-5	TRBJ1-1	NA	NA	CASSYWVGAEAFF	TGTGCCAGCAGTTATTGGGTAGGGGCCGAAGCTTTCTTT
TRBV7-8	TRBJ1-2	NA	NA	CASTSPGNYGYTF	TGTGCCAGCACCTCCCCGGGTAACTATGGCTACACCTTC
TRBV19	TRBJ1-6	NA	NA	CASSTGTYNSPLHF	TGTGCCAGTAGTACCGGGACTTATAATTCACCCCTCCACTTT
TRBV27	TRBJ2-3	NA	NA	CASSTAFGGPDTQYF	TGTGCCAGCAGTACAGCGTTTGGGGGCCCAGATACGCAGTATTTT
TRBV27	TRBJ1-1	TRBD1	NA	CASSGPRTGRSTEAFF	TGTGCCAGCAGTGGCCCGAGGACAGGGAGGTCCACTGAAGCTTTCTTT
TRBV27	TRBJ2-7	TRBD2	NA	CASSRTSGNDEQYF	TGTGCCAGCAGCCGGACTAGCGGGAACGACGAGCAGTACTTC
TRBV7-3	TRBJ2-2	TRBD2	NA	CASGAGGSNTGELFF	TGTGCCAGCGGCGCGGGGGGATCGAACACCGGGGAGCTGTTTTTT
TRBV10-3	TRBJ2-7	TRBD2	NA	CAISESTSGSYEQYF	TGTGCCATCAGTGAGTCGACTAGCGGATCCTACGAGCAGTACTTC
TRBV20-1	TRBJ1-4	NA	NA	CSADFNEKLFF	TGCAGTGCTGACTTTAATGAAAAACTGTTTTTT
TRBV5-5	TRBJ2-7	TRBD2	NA	CASSLVPSGAYEQYF	TGTGCCAGCAGCTTGGTCCCTAGCGGGGCCTACGAGCAGTACTTC
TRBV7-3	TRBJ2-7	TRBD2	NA	CASSRGGQIYEQYF	TGTGCCAGCAGCCGGGGGGGGCAAATTTACGAGCAGTACTTC
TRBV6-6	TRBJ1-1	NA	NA	CASSYSKKEAFF	TGTGCCAGCAGTTACTCGAAAAAAGAGGCTTTCTTT
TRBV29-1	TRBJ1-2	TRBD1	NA	CSVEGGQGDGYTF	TGCAGCGTTGAAGGGGGACAGGGGGATGGCTACACCTTC
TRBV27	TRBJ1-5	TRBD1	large	CASRPYRGSSNQPQHF	TGTGCCAGCAGACCCTACAGGGGTTCTAGCAATCAGCCCCAGCATTTT
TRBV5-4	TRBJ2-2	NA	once	CASSRSIGGGELFF	TGTGCCAGCAGCCGTTCGATTGGAGGCGGGGAGCTGTTTTTT
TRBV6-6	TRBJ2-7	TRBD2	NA	CASTPGGAGGPYEQYF	TGTGCCAGCACCCCAGGGGGGGCGGGAGGGCCATACGAGCAGTACTTC
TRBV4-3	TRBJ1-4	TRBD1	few	CASSLDRANEKLFF	TGCGCCAGCAGCCTAGACAGGGCGAATGAAAAACTGTTTTTT
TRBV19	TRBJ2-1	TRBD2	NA	CASSITSGSPNEQFF	TGTGCCAGTAGTATTACTAGCGGAAGTCCCAATGAGCAGTTCTTC
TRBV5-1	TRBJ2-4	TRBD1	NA	CASSIDRGTNIQYF	TGCGCCAGCAGCATCGACAGGGGAACAAACATTCAGTACTTC
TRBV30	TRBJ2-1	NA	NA	CAWNKDYEQFF	TGTGCCTGGAATAAGGACTATGAGCAGTTCTTC
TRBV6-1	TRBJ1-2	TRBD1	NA	CASSEAGQGYGYTF	TGTGCCAGCAGTGAAGCGGGACAGGGCTATGGCTACACCTTC
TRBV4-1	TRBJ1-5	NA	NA	CASSPSRSNQPQHF	TGCGCCAGCAGCCCTTCTAGGTCGAACCAGCCCCAGCATTTT
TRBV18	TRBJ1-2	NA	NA	CASSPQAASNYGYTF	TGTGCCAGCTCACCACAGGCGGCTTCTAACTATGGCTACACCTTC
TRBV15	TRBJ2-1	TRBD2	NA	CATAGVPYNEQFF	TGTGCCACTGCGGGGGTGCCCTACAATGAGCAGTTCTTC
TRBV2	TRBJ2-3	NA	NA	CASSQDRLSTDTQYF	TGTGCCAGCAGCCAAGACAGGCTTAGCACAGATACGCAGTATTTT
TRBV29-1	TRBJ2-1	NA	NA	CSVEAYWETTYNEQFF	TGCAGCGTTGAAGCTTATTGGGAGACCACCTACAATGAGCAGTTCTTC
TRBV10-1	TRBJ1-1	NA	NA	CATRGGHSNTEAFF	TGCGCCACCAGAGGAGGGCATTCCAACACTGAAGCTTTCTTT
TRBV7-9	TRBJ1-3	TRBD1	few	CASSFDRDRERNTIYF	TGTGCCAGCAGCTTCGACCGGGACAGGGAACGAAACACCATATATTTT
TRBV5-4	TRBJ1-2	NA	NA	CASSSTGTYGYTF	TGTGCCAGCAGCTCAACAGGTACCTATGGCTACACCTTC
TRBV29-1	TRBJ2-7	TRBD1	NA	CSVGGTGEQYF	TGCAGCGTTGGCGGGACAGGCGAGCAGTACTTC
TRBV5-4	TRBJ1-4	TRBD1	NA	CASSPETGVANEKLFF	TGTGCCAGCAGCCCTGAGACAGGGGTGGCTAATGAAAAACTGTTTTTT
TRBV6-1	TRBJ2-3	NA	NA	CAHSWGGPTDTQYF	TGTGCCCATAGCTGGGGGGGCCCCACAGATACGCAGTATTTT
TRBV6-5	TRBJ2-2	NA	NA	CASSARGNGELFF	TGTGCCAGCAGTGCCAGGGGTAACGGGGAGCTGTTTTTT
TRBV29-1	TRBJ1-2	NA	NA	CSADLADRPGYGYTF	TGCAGCGCCGACCTCGCCGATCGGCCGGGCTATGGCTACACCTTC